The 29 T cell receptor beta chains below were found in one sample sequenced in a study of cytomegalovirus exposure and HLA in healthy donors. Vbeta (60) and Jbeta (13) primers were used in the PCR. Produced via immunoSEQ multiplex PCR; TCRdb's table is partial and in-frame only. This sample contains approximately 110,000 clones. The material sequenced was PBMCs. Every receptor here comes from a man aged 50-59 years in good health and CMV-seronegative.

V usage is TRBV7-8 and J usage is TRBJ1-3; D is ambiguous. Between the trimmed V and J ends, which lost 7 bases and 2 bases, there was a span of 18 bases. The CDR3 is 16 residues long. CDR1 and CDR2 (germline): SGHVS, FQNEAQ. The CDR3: CASTIKNSLPGNTIYF. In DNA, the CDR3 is TGTGCCAGCACTATAAAGAATAGTTTGCCTGGAAACACCATATATTTT.

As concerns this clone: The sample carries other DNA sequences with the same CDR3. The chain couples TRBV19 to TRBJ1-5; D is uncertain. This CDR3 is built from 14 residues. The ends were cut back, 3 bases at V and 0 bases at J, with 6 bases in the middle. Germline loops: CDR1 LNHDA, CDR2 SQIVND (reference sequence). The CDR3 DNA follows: TGTGCCAGTAGTATCCGGGATAGCAATCAGCCCCAGCATTTT. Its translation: CASSIRDSNQPQHF.

The CDR3 DNA reads as TGTGCCAGCGGACAGATCGGCACTGAAGCTTTCTTT. The encoded protein is CASGQIGTEAFF. The chain joins TRBV18 to TRBJ1-1; D perhaps matches TRBD1 (6 bases). The germline V gene has CDR1 KGHSH and CDR2 LQKENI. V was cut by 8 bases and J by 4 bases, with 11 bases left in between. The CDR3 is 12 residues long.

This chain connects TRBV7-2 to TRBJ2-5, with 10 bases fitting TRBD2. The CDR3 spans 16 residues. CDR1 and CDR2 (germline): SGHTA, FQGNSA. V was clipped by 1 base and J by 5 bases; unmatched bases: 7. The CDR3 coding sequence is TGTGCCAGCAGCTTAGTAAGCGGGGGGGCCGGGGAGACCCAGTACTTC. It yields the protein CASSLVSGGAGETQYF.

CDR3 DNA sequence: TGTGCCAGCAAACCGGGACACAAAAACAATGAGCAGTTCTTC. Protein: CASKPGHKNNEQFF. This sequence joins TRBV6-5 and TRBJ2-1; D is perhaps TRBD1 (6 bases). Trimming removed 7 bases at V and 5 bases at J, with 15 bases between. The V gene's germline CDR1 is MNHEY and CDR2 SVGAGI. The CDR3 is 14 residues long.

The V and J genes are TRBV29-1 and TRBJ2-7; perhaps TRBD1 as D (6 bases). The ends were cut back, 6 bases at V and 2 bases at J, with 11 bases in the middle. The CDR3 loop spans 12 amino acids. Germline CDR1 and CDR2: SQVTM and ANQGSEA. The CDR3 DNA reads TGCAGCGTGGGACAAAGCGCCTACGAGCAGTACTTC. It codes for CSVGQSAYEQYF.

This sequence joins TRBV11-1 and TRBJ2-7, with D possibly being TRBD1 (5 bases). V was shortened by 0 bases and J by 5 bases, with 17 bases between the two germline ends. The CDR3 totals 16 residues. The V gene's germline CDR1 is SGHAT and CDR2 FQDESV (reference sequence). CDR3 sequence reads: CASSLAGRVNTHEQYF. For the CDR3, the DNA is TGTGCCAGCAGCTTAGCGGGCAGGGTGAACACCCACGAGCAGTACTTC.

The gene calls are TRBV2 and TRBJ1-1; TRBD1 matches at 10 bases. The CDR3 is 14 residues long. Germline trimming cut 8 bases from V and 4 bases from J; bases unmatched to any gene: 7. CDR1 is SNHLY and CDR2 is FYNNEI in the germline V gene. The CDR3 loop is CASGTGARSTEAFF. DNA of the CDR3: TGTGCCAGCGGGACAGGGGCCCGGAGCACTGAAGCTTTCTTT.

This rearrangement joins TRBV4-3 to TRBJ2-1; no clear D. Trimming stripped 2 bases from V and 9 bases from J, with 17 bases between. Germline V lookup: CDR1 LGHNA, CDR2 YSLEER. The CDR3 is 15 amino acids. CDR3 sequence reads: CASSQFPEASVEQFF. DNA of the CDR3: TGCGCCAGCAGCCAATTCCCAGAGGCCAGCGTTGAGCAGTTCTTC.

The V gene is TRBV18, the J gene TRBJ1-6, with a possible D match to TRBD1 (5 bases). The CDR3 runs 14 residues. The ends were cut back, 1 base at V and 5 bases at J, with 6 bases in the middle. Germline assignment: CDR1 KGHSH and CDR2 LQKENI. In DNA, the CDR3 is TGTGCCAGCTCACCACAGGGGAATAATTCACCCCTCCACTTT. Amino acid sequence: CASSPQGNNSPLHF.

The CDR3 coding sequence is TGTGCCAGCAGTTACCGGCCGGGCTCTGGGGCCAACGTCCTGACTTTC. This gives the protein CASSYRPGSGANVLTF. This rearrangement joins TRBV6-6 to TRBJ2-6; D ambiguous. V was trimmed by 2 bases and J by 0 bases, leaving 8 bases between them. Germline assignment: CDR1 MNHNY and CDR2 SVGAGI (reference sequence). The CDR3 loop spans 16 amino acids.

CDR3 DNA: TGTGCCAGCAGCCCCGGGACAGGGATCTATAATTCACCCCTCCACTTT. Encoded protein: CASSPGTGIYNSPLHF. The chain joins TRBV7-8 to TRBJ1-6, with 9 nucleotides matching TRBD1. Germline assignment: CDR1 SGHVS and CDR2 FQNEAQ. The V and J ends lost 5 bases and 3 bases, in that order; junction bases with no gene match: 5. The CDR3 runs 16 residues. The full variable domain, rest sourced from reference TRBV7-8 and TRBJ1-6, is GAGVSQSPRYKVAKRGQDVALRCDPISGHVSLFWYQQALGQGPEFLTYFQNEAQLDKSGLPSDRFFAERPEGSVSTLKIQRTQQEDSAVYLCASSPGTGIYNSPLHFGNGTRLTVT.

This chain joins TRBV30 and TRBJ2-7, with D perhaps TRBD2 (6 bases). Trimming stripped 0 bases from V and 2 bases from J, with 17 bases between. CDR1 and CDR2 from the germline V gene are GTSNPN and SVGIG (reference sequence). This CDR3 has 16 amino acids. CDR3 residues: CAWSVYSGIIPYEQYF. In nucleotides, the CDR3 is TGTGCCTGGAGTGTATATAGCGGCATAATCCCCTACGAGCAGTACTTC.

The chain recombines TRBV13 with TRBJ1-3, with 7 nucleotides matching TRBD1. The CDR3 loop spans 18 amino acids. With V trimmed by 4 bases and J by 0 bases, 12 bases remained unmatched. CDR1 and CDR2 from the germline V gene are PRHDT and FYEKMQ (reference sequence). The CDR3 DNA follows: TGTGCCAGCAGCTCAGACGCGGACAGGTTGATCTCTGGAAACACCATATATTTT. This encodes CASSSDADRLISGNTIYF.

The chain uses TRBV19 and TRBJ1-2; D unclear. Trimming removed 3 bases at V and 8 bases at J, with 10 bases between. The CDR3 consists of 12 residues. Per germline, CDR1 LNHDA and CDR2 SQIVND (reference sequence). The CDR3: CASSILNGGYTF. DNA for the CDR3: TGTGCCAGTAGTATCCTGAACGGGGGCTACACCTTC.

The CDR3 nucleotides read TGTGCCAGCAGTTTATCAACTGGGGGCGAGAACTATGGCTACACCTTC. It is translated as CASSLSTGGENYGYTF. The V gene is TRBV27, the J gene TRBJ1-2; a weak D match, TRBD1 (6 bases). Per germline, CDR1 MNHEY and CDR2 SMNVEV (reference sequence). Trimming pared 0 bases from V and 2 bases from J, leaving 13 bases between. The CDR3 covers 16 residues.

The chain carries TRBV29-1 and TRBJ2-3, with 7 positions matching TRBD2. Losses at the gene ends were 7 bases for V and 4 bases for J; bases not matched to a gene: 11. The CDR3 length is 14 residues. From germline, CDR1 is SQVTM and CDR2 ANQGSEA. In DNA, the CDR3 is TGCAGCGCTACCCTTTCTAGCGGACCAGATACGCAGTATTTT. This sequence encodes CSATLSSGPDTQYF.

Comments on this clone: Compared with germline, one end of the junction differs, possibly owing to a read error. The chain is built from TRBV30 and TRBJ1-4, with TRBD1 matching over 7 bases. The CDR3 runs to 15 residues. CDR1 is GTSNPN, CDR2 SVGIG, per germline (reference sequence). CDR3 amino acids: CAGSTPGGGNEKLFF. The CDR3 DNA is TGTGCCGGGAGTACTCCAGGGGGAGGTAATGAAAAACTGTTTTTT.

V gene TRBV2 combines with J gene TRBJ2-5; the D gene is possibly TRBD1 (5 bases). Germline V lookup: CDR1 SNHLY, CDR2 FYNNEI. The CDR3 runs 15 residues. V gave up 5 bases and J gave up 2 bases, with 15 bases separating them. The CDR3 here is CASSSDRATQETQYF. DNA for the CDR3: TGTGCCAGCAGTTCTGACAGAGCGACTCAAGAGACCCAGTACTTC.

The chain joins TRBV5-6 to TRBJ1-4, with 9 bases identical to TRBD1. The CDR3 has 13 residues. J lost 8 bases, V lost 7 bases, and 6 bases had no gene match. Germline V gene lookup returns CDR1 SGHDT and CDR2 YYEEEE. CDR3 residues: CASSRTGEEKLFF. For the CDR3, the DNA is TGTGCCAGCTCCCGGACAGGGGAAGAAAAACTGTTTTTT. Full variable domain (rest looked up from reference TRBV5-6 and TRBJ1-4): DAGVTQSPTHLIKTRGQQVTLRCSPKSGHDTVSWYQQALGQGPQFIFQYYEEEERQRGNFPDRFSGHQFPNYSSELNVNALLLGDSALYLCASSRTGEEKLFFGSGTQLSVL.

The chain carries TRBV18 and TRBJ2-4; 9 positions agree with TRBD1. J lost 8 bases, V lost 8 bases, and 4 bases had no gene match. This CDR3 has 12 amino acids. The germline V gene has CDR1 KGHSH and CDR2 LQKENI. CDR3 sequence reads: CASQGQGYIQYF. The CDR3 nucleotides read TGTGCCAGCCAGGGACAGGGCTACATTCAGTACTTC.

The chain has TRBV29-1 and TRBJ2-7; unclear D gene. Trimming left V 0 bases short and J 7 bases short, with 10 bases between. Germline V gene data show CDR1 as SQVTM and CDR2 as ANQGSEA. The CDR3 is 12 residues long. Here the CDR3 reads CSVEDSVGEQYF. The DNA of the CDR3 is TGCAGCGTTGAAGATTCGGTCGGGGAGCAGTACTTC.

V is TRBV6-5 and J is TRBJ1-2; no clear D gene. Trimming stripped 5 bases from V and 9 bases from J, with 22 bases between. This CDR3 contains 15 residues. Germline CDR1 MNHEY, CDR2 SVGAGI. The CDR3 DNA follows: TGTGCCAGCAGTCCCTCCCCGGGGAGGCGAGGAAGCTACACCTTC. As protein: CASSPSPGRRGSYTF.

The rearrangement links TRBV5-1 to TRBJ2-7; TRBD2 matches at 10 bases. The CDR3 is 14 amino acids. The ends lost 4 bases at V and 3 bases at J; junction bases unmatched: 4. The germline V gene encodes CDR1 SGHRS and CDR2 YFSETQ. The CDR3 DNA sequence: TGCGCCAGCAGCCCGGGACTAGCGTTCTACGAGCAGTACTTC. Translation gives CASSPGLAFYEQYF.

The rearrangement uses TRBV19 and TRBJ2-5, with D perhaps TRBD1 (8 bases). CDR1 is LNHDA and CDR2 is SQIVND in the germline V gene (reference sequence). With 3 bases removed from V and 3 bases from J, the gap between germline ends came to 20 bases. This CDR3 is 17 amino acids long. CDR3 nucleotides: TGTGCCAGTAGTATGCTCCTCGGGGGGACAGGAAAAGAGACCCAGTACTTC. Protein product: CASSMLLGGTGKETQYF.

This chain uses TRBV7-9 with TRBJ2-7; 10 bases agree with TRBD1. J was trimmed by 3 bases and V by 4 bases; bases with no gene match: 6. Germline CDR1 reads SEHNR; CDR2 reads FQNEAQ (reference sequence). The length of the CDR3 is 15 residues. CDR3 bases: TGTGCCAGCAGCTACGACAGGGGGCTTTACTACGAGCAGTACTTC. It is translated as CASSYDRGLYYEQYF.

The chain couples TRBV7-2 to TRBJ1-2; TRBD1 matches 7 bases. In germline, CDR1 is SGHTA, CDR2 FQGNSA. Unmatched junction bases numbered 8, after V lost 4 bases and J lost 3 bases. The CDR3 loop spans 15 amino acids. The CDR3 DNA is TGTGCCAGCAGCTCAAGAGGGGGCGTCTACTATGGCTACACCTTC. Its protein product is CASSSRGGVYYGYTF.

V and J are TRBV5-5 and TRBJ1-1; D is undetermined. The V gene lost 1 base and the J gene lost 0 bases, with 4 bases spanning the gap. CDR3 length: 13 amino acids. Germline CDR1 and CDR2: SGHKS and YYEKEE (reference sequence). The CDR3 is CASSLSVNTEAFF. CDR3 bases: TGTGCCAGCAGCTTGTCAGTGAACACTGAAGCTTTCTTT.

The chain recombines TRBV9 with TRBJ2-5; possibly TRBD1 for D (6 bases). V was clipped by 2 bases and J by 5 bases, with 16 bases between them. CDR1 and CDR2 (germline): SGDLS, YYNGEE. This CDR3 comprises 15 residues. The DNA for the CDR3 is TGTGCCAGCAGCGTTTATGAGGGGGAAGGGGAGACCCAGTACTTC. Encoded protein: CASSVYEGEGETQYF.